This TCR beta chain was documented in a study of cytomegalovirus exposure and HLA in healthy donors. Across the whole study: In an early release, HLA-typed donors contributed 80 million to 95 million unique TCR sequences. Overall study findings and caveats: Despite most TCR sequences being rare, some public TCRs occurred in many donors. Roughly even sequencing depth across donors was the assumption behind the presence/absence analyses. Among the sequence variants, a highly shared cluster was likely an artifact of sequencing.

13 Jbeta primers and 60 Vbeta primers were used for the PCR. Method: immunoSEQ multiplex PCR; TCRdb's copy keeps in-frame clones and lacks some. Altogether about 60,000 clones are present, 65% to 80% being singletons, with the ten largest covering less than 3.5%. Germline V gene sequence: CDR1 LGHNA, CDR2 YNFKEQ. Trimming at V came to 4 bases and at J to 5 bases, leaving 3 bases not matched to a gene. This CDR3 region has 14 residues. Points on this clone: What it binds is not known.

The chain links TRBV4-2 to TRBJ2-1; TRBD2 matches at 9 bases. Sequencing was performed on PBMCs. This TCR was sampled from a woman in her twenties or thirties in good health and CMV-seronegative. CDR3 DNA: TGTGCCAGCAGCCGGGGACTAGCCGACAATGAGCAGTTCTTC. As protein: CASSRGLADNEQFF.